The sequence of this T cell receptor beta chain was determined in a study of blood T cell repertoires in COVID-19 (TCRdb year 2020). Broadly, across the study: Samples covering the acute and convalescent phases of COVID-19 were provided by collaborators in the United States, Italy and Spain. The repertoires were made available in a free public database intended to serve as a resource for research on the immune response to SARS-CoV-2. Sample metadata almost always included a de-identified subject ID, COVID-19 status, age in years and sex. The material from the prospective study consisted of cDNA or gDNA derived from T cells, B-cell-depleted T cells, or PBMCs. HLA class I and class II types, where available, came from metadata supplied by the sample provider rather than from assay-based typing. Subjects who had been exposed to COVID-19, were actively infected with it, or had recovered from it provided the deeply sampled blood TCRbeta repertoires that made up the dataset. The samples were drawn from two sources: the first 160 participants of the ongoing ImmuneRACE study, and 1,254 subjects contributed by 6 global collaborators.

TCRbeta CDR3 regions were amplified from genomic DNA using the immunoSEQ Assay, a bias-controlled multiplex PCR. Under the source paper's analysis protocol: The number of nucleated cells in each sample was estimated by amplification of reference gene primers within the assay. Sequence reads were collapsed and filtered to measure the absolute abundance of every unique TCRbeta CDR3 rearrangement. For each sample, productive Simpson clonality was calculated as the square root of Simpson's diversity index over productive rearrangements. The table was pulled from immuneACCESS by TCRdb, which kept in-frame rearrangements only. Such tables lose some clones; where checked, under half of the loss comes from unresolved V genes, and the rest has no known cause. That table supplies the V and J calls and clone size; D and trimming were determined from the DNA. Present in this sample are 50,000 to 60,000 clones, 90% of which were seen just once. The ten largest clones represent 6.2% of the sample.

Collaborating institutions collected whole blood in K2EDTA tubes following their own protocols. For TCRbeta analysis, collaborators shipped samples as frozen whole blood, isolated PBMCs, or DNA extracted from either of those sample types. The germline V gene supplies CDR1 KGHSH and CDR2 LQKENI. At the junction V is shortened by 6 bases and J by 5 bases, with 16 bases in between. CDR3 length: 14 amino acids, cysteine to phenylalanine. Only the CDR3 part of the read is kept: 42 bases, read in frame from the first base. About this clone itself: What this receptor recognizes is not known. No much larger clone is present one base from it, and per-base qualities are unavailable.

Study-wide conclusions, independent of this receptor: The quantity of clinical and demographic metadata differed by source and by participant and was supplied without curation.

The sequence is built from TRBV18 and TRBJ1-1; there is no confident call for the D gene. The material sequenced was peripheral blood. This receptor was taken from a man in his forties with acute or convalescent COVID-19. The encoded CDR3 is CASSPSAGRTEAFF. At the DNA level, the sequence is TGTGCCAGCTCGCCGAGCGCGGGAAGGACTGAAGCTTTCTTT.